Below are 2 T cell receptor beta chains sequenced from a single sample in a study of spatial heterogeneity in lung cancer. As to time point: sample taken at primary tumor resection. TCRdb recomputed calls from the 5' RACE reads with MiXCR, one row per CDR3 protein. The sample consists of tens of thousands of distinct CDR3 sequences, roughly 15% of them appearing once. Here the sequenced sample was PBMCs, taken at surgery. The source of these receptors is a male donor with early-stage non-small cell lung cancer.

This clonotype was detected ten times or more. The chain joins TRBV28 to TRBJ2-1; no definite D call. Trimming cost V 6 bases and J 0 bases, with 18 bases left between them. CDR1 and CDR2 (germline): MDHEN, SYDVKM. The CDR3 spans 17 residues. DNA for the CDR3: TGTGCCAGCAGGGGCCGTGTGCGGCTAAGCTCCTACAATGAGCAGTTCTTC. Translating gives CASRGRVRLSSYNEQFF.

The CDR3 bases are TGCAGCGTTGATACAGGGTCATCAGATACGCAGTATTTT. Residues: CSVDTGSSDTQYF. The chain joins TRBV29-1 to TRBJ2-3; D possibly corresponds to TRBD1 (6 bases). In germline, CDR1 is SQVTM, CDR2 ANQGSEA. The CDR3 has 13 residues. The V gene lost 3 bases and the J gene lost 4 bases, with 11 bases spanning the gap.